Shown below are 30 T cell receptor beta chains from a single sample sequenced in a study of T cell changes during pregnancy in multiple sclerosis. Profiling relied on immunoSEQ multiplex PCR, and the TCRdb table lists in-frame clones only, not all of them. The sample consists of about 80,000 clones, about 92% of them appearing once. Here the sequenced sample was peripheral blood, taken after pregnancy. Receptor source: a female donor in good health, enrolled as a control in a pregnancy study.

V usage is TRBV14 and J usage is TRBJ2-7; the match to TRBD2 covers 9 bases. The CDR3 length is 16 residues. Germline V gene lookup returns CDR1 SGHDN and CDR2 FVKESK. The V and J ends lost 4 bases and 0 bases, in that order; junction bases with no gene match: 7. The CDR3 is CASSPRLAGFSYEQYF. Written as DNA, the CDR3 is TGTGCCAGCAGCCCGCGGCTAGCGGGGTTCTCCTACGAGCAGTACTTC. Full variable domain (outside the CDR3, taken from reference TRBV14 and TRBJ2-7): EAGVTQFPSHSVIEKGQTVTLRCDPISGHDNLYWYRRVMGKEIKFLLHFVKESKQDESGMPNNRFLAERTGGTYSTLKVQPAELEDSGVYFCASSPRLAGFSYEQYFGPGTRLTVT.

The chain carries TRBV30 and TRBJ2-5, with TRBD2 matching over 8 bases. This CDR3 is 15 amino acids long. Unmatched junction bases numbered 17, after V lost 3 bases and J lost 11 bases. CDR1 is GTSNPN, CDR2 SVGIG, per germline (reference sequence). CDR3 loop: CAWRGLAGPGGEQYF. CDR3 DNA: TGTGCCTGGAGAGGACTAGCCGGGCCCGGGGGGGAGCAGTACTTC.

The chain employs TRBV29-1 and TRBJ1-1; TRBD1 matches 7 bases. After removal of 7 bases from V and 4 bases from J, the junction contained 6 bases not matched to a gene. Germline assignment: CDR1 SQVTM and CDR2 ANQGSEA. The CDR3 is 12 amino acids. The CDR3 sequence is CSAGTEATEAFF. The CDR3, as DNA: TGCAGCGCCGGGACAGAGGCCACTGAAGCTTTCTTT.

V gene TRBV25-1 combines with J gene TRBJ2-5, with TRBD2 identical over 9 bases. Unmatched junction bases numbered 12, after V lost 8 bases and J lost 5 bases. The germline gives CDR1 MGHDK, CDR2 SYGVNS. This CDR3 is 15 amino acids long. The CDR3 DNA is TGTGCCAGCGCGCCTAGCGGGGACCTCCGGGAGACCCAGTACTTC. This sequence encodes CASAPSGDLRETQYF.

The chain has TRBV7-2 and TRBJ1-1, with D possibly matching TRBD1 (5 bases). Trimming shortened V by 5 bases and J by 4 bases, and 11 bases separated the two germline ends. This CDR3 spans 13 amino acids. CDR1 and CDR2 (germline): SGHTA, FQGNSA. CDR3 DNA: TGTGCCAGCAGCCGCGCGGGGGGCACTGAAGCTTTCTTT. Translating gives CASSRAGGTEAFF.

The chain has TRBV11-2 and TRBJ1-3, with 8 bases lining up with TRBD1. This CDR3 region has 19 residues. V shed 5 bases and J 0 bases; nucleotides not matched to a gene: 15. The germline gives CDR1 SGHAT, CDR2 FQNNGV. The CDR3 bases are TGTGCCAGCAGCATTAGCCCCCGGACAGGGAGAGGCTCTGGAAACACCATATATTTT. This encodes CASSISPRTGRGSGNTIYF.

The chain couples TRBV7-2 to TRBJ2-7, with unresolved D. V was clipped by 4 bases and J by 6 bases, with 10 bases between them. The V gene's germline CDR1 is SGHTA and CDR2 FQGNSA. The CDR3 runs 12 residues. The DNA for the CDR3 is TGTGCCAGCAGCTCCACCTGGAGCGAGCAGTACTTC. Amino acids: CASSSTWSEQYF.

This clone has just one count. This chain connects TRBV6-6 to TRBJ2-1; TRBD1 agrees at 8 bases. Germline loops: CDR1 MNHNY, CDR2 SVGAGI (reference sequence). With 6 bases clipped from V and 7 bases from J, the junction kept 5 bases outside the gene matches. The CDR3 extends over 13 amino acids. As DNA, the CDR3 is TGTGCCAGCAGCCGACAGGGGTGGAATGAGCAGTTCTTC. Residues: CASSRQGWNEQFF.

CDR3: CASSLIPVGLVSGTDTQYF. The CDR3, as DNA: TGTGCCAGCAGCTTAATTCCAGTAGGTCTAGTTTCGGGCACAGATACGCAGTATTTT. The rearrangement joins TRBV7-8 to TRBJ2-3; D unresolved. This CDR3 is built from 19 residues. Trimming cost V 2 bases and J 1 base, with 22 bases left between them. CDR1 SGHVS and CDR2 FQNEAQ come from the germline V gene.

The chain is built from TRBV6-6 and TRBJ1-4; TRBD1 matches 7 bases. Germline CDR1 is MNHNY and CDR2 is SVGAGI (reference sequence). J gave up 5 bases and V 3 bases, and 3 bases lay outside the gene matches. The CDR3 is 14 amino acids. In nucleotides, the CDR3 is TGTGCCAGCAGTTATAGACAGGGAAATGAAAAACTGTTTTTT. Translated, it gives CASSYRQGNEKLFF.

The chain couples TRBV7-3 to TRBJ2-6; 8 bases map to TRBD1. The trim removed 4 bases at V and 0 bases at J, leaving 8 bases unmatched. Germline V CDR1 and CDR2: SGHTA, FQGTGA. The CDR3 totals 18 residues. This CDR3 is CASSSAGTGSSGANVLTF. The CDR3 nucleotides are TGTGCCAGCAGCTCAGCCGGGACAGGAAGCTCTGGGGCCAACGTCCTGACTTTC.

This chain uses TRBV6-6 with TRBJ2-5, with TRBD1 matching over 8 bases. CDR3 length: 15 residues. V gave up 0 bases and J gave up 5 bases; unmatched junction bases: 5. The germline V gene has CDR1 MNHNY and CDR2 SVGAGI (reference sequence). This CDR3 reads CASSYSTTGGETQYF. The CDR3 DNA follows: TGTGCCAGCAGTTACTCGACTACAGGGGGGGAGACCCAGTACTTC.

The V call is TRBV5-1, the J call TRBJ1-6; unclear D gene. Germline V lookup: CDR1 SGHRS, CDR2 YFSETQ. There are 15 residues in the CDR3. The V end lost 2 bases, the J end lost 0 bases, and 6 bases lay between the germline ends. The CDR3, as DNA: TGCGCCAGCAGCTTTGAGGGCTCCTATAATTCACCCCTCCACTTT. As protein: CASSFEGSYNSPLHF.

The genes are TRBV11-2 and TRBJ2-3; D is ambiguous. Per the germline V gene, CDR1 is SGHAT and CDR2 is FQNNGV. This CDR3 has 14 residues. V lost 4 bases and J 2 bases, leaving 10 bases between the germline ends. As DNA, the CDR3 is TGTGCCAGCAGCTACAATTCCCCCACAGATACGCAGTATTTT. Protein sequence: CASSYNSPTDTQYF. Drawing the rest from reference TRBV11-2 and TRBJ2-3, the complete variable domain is EAGVAQSPRYKIIEKRQSVAFWCNPISGHATLYWYQQILGQGPKLLIQFQNNGVVDDSQLPKDRFSAERLKGVDSTLKIQPAKLEDSAVYLCASSYNSPTDTQYFGPGTRLTVL.

Notes on this clone: One end of the junction varies from germline; a read error may be responsible. The chain employs TRBV7-7 and TRBJ2-1; D remains ambiguous. The germline CDR1 and CDR2 sequences are SSHAT and FNYEAQ (reference sequence). This CDR3 is 19 amino acids long. The CDR3 here is CASSLRVTFPGLAYNEQFF. The CDR3 coding sequence is TGTGCTAGCAGCTTACGGGTGACGTTCCCCGGCCTCGCCTACAATGAGCAGTTCTTC. Drawing the rest from reference TRBV7-7 and TRBJ2-1, the complete variable domain is GAGVSQSPRYKVTKRGQDVTLRCDPISSHATLYWYQQALGQGPEFLTYFNYEAQPDKSGLPSDRFSAERPEGSISTLTIQRTEQRDSAMYRCASSLRVTFPGLAYNEQFFGPGTRLTVL.

This chain joins TRBV19 and TRBJ2-5, with D possibly being TRBD1 (6 bases). Trimming stripped 1 base from V and 5 bases from J, with 14 bases between. Per germline, CDR1 LNHDA and CDR2 SQIVND (reference sequence). CDR3 length: 15 amino acids. CDR3 in DNA: TGTGCCAGTAGTATAGGTGGACAGTCTCGGGAGACCCAGTACTTC. This gives the protein CASSIGGQSRETQYF.

The chain carries TRBV5-1 and TRBJ2-3, with TRBD2 identical over 11 bases. J was trimmed by 4 bases and V by 4 bases; bases with no gene match: 8. CDR3 size: 16 residues. Per the germline V gene, CDR1 is SGHRS and CDR2 is YFSETQ. CDR3 nucleotide sequence: TGCGCCAGCAGCCTACTAGGACTAGCGGGTCCAGATACGCAGTATTTT. The encoded protein is CASSLLGLAGPDTQYF. Full variable domain (remainder filled in from reference TRBV5-1 and TRBJ2-3): KAGVTQTPRYLIKTRGQQVTLSCSPISGHRSVSWYQQTPGQGLQFLFEYFSETQRNKGNFPGRFSGRQFSNSRSEMNVSTLELGDSALYLCASSLLGLAGPDTQYFGPGTRLTVL.

The chain carries TRBV28 and TRBJ1-4, with 8 bases aligning to TRBD1. From germline, CDR1 is MDHEN and CDR2 SYDVKM. This CDR3 has 17 residues. V gave up 7 bases and J gave up 6 bases; unmatched junction bases: 16. CDR3 sequence (DNA): TGTGCCAGCACCTCATTCCAGGGGGCGCGATTTGATGAAAAACTGTTTTTT. As protein: CASTSFQGARFDEKLFF.

The V gene is TRBV27, the J gene TRBJ2-3; 10 bases are shared with TRBD2. The CDR3 runs 17 residues. Germline loops: CDR1 MNHEY, CDR2 SMNVEV (reference sequence). The V and J ends lost 5 bases and 6 bases, in that order; junction bases with no gene match: 14. CDR3 residues: CASSDGIIAGGDDTQYF. CDR3 sequence (DNA): TGTGCCAGCAGTGACGGGATAATAGCGGGAGGCGATGATACGCAGTATTTT.

The J gene is TRBJ1-2, the V gene TRBV27; maybe TRBD1 (6 bases). The germline CDR1 and CDR2 sequences are MNHEY and SMNVEV (reference sequence). The CDR3 contains 13 residues. Trimming removed 6 bases at V and 4 bases at J, with 12 bases between. This chain's CDR3 is CASRQGGGYGYTF. CDR3 in DNA: TGTGCCAGCAGACAGGGAGGGGGCTATGGCTACACCTTC.

This chain's CDR3 is CASSATPQGSGANVLTF. DNA for the CDR3: TGTGCCAGCAGTGCAACGCCACAGGGGTCTGGGGCCAACGTCCTGACTTTC. This rearrangement joins TRBV6-1 to TRBJ2-6; 7 bases match TRBD1. The trim removed 4 bases at V and 1 base at J, leaving 7 bases unmatched. Germline-derived CDR1 and CDR2 are MNHNS and SASEGT. The CDR3 length is 17 residues.

V and J are TRBV7-3 and TRBJ2-1, with TRBD1 as a possible D gene (6 bases). The V gene's germline CDR1 is SGHTA and CDR2 FQGTGA. The CDR3 covers 15 residues. V lost 5 bases and J 3 bases, leaving 14 bases between the germline ends. The CDR3 reads CASSPVGGVYNEQFF. The CDR3 DNA reads as TGTGCCAGCAGCCCTGTAGGGGGAGTCTACAATGAGCAGTTCTTC.

Only one count was recorded for this clone. This chain connects TRBV11-1 to TRBJ2-3; D unresolved. CDR1 is SGHAT, CDR2 FQDESV, per germline (reference sequence). The CDR3 has 14 residues. V lost 0 bases to trimming and J lost 1 base, with 5 bases between them. The CDR3: CASSLATGTDTQYF. The DNA for the CDR3 is TGTGCCAGCAGCTTAGCGACTGGCACAGATACGCAGTATTTT.

The chain uses TRBV5-1 and TRBJ2-1; 7 nucleotides agree with TRBD2. The CDR3 loop spans 16 amino acids. The V gene's germline CDR1 is SGHRS and CDR2 YFSETQ. The V and J ends lost 4 bases and 2 bases, in that order; junction bases with no gene match: 9. The CDR3 loop reads CASSANSGPTYNEQFF. In DNA, the CDR3 is TGCGCCAGCAGCGCGAATAGCGGGCCGACCTACAATGAGCAGTTCTTC.

The chain employs TRBV4-3 and TRBJ1-6; D is undetermined. V lost 0 bases and J 0 bases, leaving 12 bases between the germline ends. The CDR3 is made up of 18 amino acids. Germline V gene lookup returns CDR1 LGHNA and CDR2 YSLEER. The CDR3 loop reads CASSQDGRESSYNSPLHF. CDR3 nucleotide sequence: TGCGCCAGCAGCCAAGACGGGCGGGAAAGCTCCTATAATTCACCCCTCCACTTT.

The rearrangement links TRBV18 to TRBJ1-1; 7 nucleotides align to TRBD1. J gave up 5 bases and V 4 bases, and 4 bases lay outside the gene matches. This CDR3 contains 13 residues. Germline V CDR1 and CDR2: KGHSH, LQKENI. The CDR3 here is CASSRTGGTEAFF. The CDR3 DNA reads as TGTGCCAGCTCACGGACAGGCGGAACTGAAGCTTTCTTT.

This rearrangement joins TRBV7-8 to TRBJ2-5; 11 nucleotides agree with TRBD2. CDR3 length: 16 amino acids. Looked up from germline, CDR1 is SGHVS and CDR2 is FQNEAQ. J was trimmed by 4 bases and V by 1 base; bases with no gene match: 5. The DNA of the CDR3 is TGTGCCAGCAGCTTAGAGTTAGCGGGGGGGCGAGAGACCCAGTACTTC. This encodes CASSLELAGGRETQYF.

This clone was counted between two and nine times. The chain couples TRBV2 to TRBJ2-7, with 9 bases matching TRBD2. The germline CDR1 and CDR2 sequences are SNHLY and FYNNEI. The junction had 10 bases not matched to a gene; V was cut back by 8 bases and J by 5 bases. This CDR3 is 14 amino acids long. The CDR3 is CASLMQRGVNEQYF. The CDR3, as DNA: TGTGCCAGCCTGATGCAGCGGGGGGTGAACGAGCAGTACTTC. Based on the CDR3 plus reference TRBV2 and TRBJ2-7, the full variable domain is EPEVTQTPSHQVTQMGQEVILRCVPISNHLYFYWYRQILGQKVEFLVSFYNNEISEKSEIFDDQFSVERPDGSNFTLKIRSTKLEDSAMYFCASLMQRGVNEQYFGPGTRLTVT.

This clone appeared a single time. The chain is built from TRBV18 and TRBJ2-1, with 13 bases lining up with TRBD2. The CDR3 extends over 15 amino acids. Germline values: CDR1 KGHSH, CDR2 LQKENI. The V gene end was trimmed by 4 bases and the J gene end by 7 bases; junction bases not matched to a gene: 4. The CDR3 DNA is TGTGCCAGCTCACGTACTAGCGGGGGGGCAAATGAGCAGTTCTTC. Translated, it gives CASSRTSGGANEQFF.

The chain uses TRBV19 and TRBJ1-3, with D tentatively TRBD1 (5 bases). The V gene's germline CDR1 is LNHDA and CDR2 SQIVND (reference sequence). Trimming removed 5 bases from V and 0 bases from J, with 14 bases in between. This CDR3 has 16 residues. The CDR3 is CASSPPGESSGNTIYF. For the CDR3, the DNA is TGTGCCAGTAGTCCTCCGGGGGAGAGCTCTGGAAACACCATATATTTT.